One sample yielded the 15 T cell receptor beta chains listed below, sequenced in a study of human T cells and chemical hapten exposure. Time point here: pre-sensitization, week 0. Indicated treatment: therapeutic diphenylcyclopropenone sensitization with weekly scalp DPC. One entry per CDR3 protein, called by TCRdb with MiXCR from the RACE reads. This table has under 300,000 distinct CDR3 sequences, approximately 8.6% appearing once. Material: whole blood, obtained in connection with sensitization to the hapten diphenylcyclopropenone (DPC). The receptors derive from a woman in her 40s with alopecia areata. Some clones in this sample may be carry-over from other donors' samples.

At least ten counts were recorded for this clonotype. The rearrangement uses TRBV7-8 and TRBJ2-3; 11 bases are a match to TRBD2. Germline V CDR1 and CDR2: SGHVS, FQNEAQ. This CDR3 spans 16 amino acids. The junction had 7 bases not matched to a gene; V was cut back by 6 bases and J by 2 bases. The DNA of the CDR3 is TGTGCCAGCAGGGCGAGACTAGCGGGGTTCACAGATACGCAGTATTTT. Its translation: CASRARLAGFTDTQYF.

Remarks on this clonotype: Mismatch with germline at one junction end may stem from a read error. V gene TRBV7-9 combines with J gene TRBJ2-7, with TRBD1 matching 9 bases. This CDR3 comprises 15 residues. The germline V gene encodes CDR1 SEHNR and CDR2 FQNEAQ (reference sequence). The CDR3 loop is CASSLSSSGTGRRSF. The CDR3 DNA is TGTGCCAGCAGCTTGAGCTCTTCCGGGACAGGGCGCCGAAGCTTC.

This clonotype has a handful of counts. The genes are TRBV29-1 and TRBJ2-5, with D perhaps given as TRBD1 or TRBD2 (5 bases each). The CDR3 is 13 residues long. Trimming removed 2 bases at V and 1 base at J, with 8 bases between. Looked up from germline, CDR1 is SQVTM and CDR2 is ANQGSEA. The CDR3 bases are TGCAGCGTTGAAACCGGGGCCCAAGAGACCCAGTACTTC. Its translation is CSVETGAQETQYF.

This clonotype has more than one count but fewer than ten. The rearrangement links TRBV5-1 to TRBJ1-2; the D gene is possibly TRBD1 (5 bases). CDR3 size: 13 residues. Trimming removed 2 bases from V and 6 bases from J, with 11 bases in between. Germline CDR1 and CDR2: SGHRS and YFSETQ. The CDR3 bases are TGCGCCAGCAGCTTTCAGGGATCCAATGGCTACACCTTC. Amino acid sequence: CASSFQGSNGYTF.

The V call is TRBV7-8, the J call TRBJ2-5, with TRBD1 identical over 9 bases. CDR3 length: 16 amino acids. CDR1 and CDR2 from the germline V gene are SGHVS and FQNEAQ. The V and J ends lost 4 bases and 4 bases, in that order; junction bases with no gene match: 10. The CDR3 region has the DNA TGTGCCAGCAGCTCGCCGCCACACAGGGGGCGAGAGACCCAGTACTTC. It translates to CASSSPPHRGRETQYF.

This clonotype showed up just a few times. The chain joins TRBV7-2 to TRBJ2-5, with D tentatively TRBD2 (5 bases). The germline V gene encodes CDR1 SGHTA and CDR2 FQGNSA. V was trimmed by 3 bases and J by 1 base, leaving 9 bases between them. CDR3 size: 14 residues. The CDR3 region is CASSFGGFQETQYF. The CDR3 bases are TGTGCCAGCAGCTTCGGCGGGTTCCAAGAGACCCAGTACTTC.

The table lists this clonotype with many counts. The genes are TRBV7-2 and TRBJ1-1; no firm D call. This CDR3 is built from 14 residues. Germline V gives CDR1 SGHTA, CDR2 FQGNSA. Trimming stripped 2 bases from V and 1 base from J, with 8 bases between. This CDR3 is CASSLRRTNTEAFF. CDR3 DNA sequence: TGTGCCAGCAGCTTAAGGCGTACGAACACTGAAGCTTTCTTT.

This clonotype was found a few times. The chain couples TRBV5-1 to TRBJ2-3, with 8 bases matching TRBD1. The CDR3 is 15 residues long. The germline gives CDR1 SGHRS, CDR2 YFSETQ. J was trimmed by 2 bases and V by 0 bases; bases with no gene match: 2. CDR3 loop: CASSLGTGTTDTQYF. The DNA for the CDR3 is TGCGCCAGCAGCTTGGGGACAGGGACCACAGATACGCAGTATTTT.

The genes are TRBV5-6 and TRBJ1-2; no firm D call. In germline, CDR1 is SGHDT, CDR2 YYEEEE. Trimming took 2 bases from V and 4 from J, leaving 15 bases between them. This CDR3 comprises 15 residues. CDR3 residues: CASSFALLGSYGYTF. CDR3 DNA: TGTGCCAGCAGCTTTGCGCTCCTGGGCAGCTATGGCTACACCTTC. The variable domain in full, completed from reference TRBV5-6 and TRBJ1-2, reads DAGVTQSPTHLIKTRGQQVTLRCSPKSGHDTVSWYQQALGQGPQFIFQYYEEEERQRGNFPDRFSGHQFPNYSSELNVNALLLGDSALYLCASSFALLGSYGYTFGSGTRLTVV.

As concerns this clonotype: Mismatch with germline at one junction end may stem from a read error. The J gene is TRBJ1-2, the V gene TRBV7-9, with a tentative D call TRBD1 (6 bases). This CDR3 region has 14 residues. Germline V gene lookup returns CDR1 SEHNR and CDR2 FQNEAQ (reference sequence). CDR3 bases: TGTGCCAGCAGCCCTAAGACAGGTTACTACGGCTACACCTTC. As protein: CASSPKTGYYGYTF. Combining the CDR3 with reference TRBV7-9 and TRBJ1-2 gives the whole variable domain DTGVSQNPRHKITKRGQNVTFRCDPISEHNRLYWYRQTLGQGPEFLTYFQNEAQLEKSRLLSDRFSAERPKGSFSTLEIQRTEQGDSAMYLCASSPKTGYYGYTFGSGTRLTVV.

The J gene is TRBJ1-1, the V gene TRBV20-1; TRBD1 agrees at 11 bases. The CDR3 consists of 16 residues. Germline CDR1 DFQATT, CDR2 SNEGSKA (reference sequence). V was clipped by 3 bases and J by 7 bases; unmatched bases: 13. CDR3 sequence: CSAREPWTGGHLEAFF. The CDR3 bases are TGCAGTGCTAGGGAACCTTGGACAGGGGGCCACCTTGAAGCTTTCTTT.

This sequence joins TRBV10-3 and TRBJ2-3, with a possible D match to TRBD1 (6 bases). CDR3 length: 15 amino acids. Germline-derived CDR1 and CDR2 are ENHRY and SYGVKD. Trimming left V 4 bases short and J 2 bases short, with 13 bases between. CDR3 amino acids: CAISGDRSFTDTQYF. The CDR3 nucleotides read TGTGCCATCAGTGGCGACAGGTCCTTCACAGATACGCAGTATTTT.

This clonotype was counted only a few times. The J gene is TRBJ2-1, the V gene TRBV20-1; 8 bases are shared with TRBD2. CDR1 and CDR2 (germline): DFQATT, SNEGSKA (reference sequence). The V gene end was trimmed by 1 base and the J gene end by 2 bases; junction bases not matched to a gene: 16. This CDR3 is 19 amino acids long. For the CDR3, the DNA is TGCAGTGCTAGAGTTTCCGGGAGGGCCAAGCCAGTTGCCTACAATGAGCAGTTCTTC. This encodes CSARVSGRAKPVAYNEQFF.

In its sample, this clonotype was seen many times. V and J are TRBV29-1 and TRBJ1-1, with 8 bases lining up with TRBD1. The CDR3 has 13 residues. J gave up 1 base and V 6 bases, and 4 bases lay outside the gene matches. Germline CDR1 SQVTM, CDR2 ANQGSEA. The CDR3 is CSVARGQNTEAFF. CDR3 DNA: TGCAGCGTCGCCAGGGGGCAGAACACTGAAGCTTTCTTT.

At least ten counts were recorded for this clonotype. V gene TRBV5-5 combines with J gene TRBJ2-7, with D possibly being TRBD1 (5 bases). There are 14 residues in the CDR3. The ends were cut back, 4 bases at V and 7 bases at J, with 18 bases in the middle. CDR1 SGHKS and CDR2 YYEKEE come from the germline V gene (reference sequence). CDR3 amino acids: CASSPGVNRLEQYF. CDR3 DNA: TGTGCCAGCAGCCCAGGTGTGAACAGGTTGGAGCAGTACTTC.